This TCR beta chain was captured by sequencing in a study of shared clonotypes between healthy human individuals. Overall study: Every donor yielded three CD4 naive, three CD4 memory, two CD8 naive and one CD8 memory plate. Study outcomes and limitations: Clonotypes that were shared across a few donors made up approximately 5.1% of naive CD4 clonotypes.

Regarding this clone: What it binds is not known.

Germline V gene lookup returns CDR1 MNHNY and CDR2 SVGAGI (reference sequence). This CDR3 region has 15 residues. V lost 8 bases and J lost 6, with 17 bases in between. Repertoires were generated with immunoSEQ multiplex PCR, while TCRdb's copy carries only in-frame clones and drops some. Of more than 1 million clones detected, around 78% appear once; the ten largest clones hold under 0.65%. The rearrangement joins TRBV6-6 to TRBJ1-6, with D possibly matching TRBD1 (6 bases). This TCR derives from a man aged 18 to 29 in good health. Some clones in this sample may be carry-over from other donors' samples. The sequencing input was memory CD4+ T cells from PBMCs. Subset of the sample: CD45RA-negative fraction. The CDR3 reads CASLPRQAFNSPLHF. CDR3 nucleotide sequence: TGTGCCAGCCTCCCCCGACAGGCCTTTAATTCACCCCTCCACTTT.